The 31 T cell receptor beta chains below come from one sample, sequenced in a study of blood T cell repertoires in COVID-19. Here immunoSEQ multiplex PCR was the method, and the copy in TCRdb shows in-frame clones only, minus some. The sample has about 300,000 clones, roughly 90% seen once; the top ten hold around 2.1%. The sequenced sample was peripheral blood. These receptors all stem from a man younger than 30 with active or convalescent COVID-19.

This clone was observed a handful of times. V gene TRBV3-1 (or the pseudogene TRBV3-2) combines with J gene TRBJ2-2, with a tentative D call TRBD2 (5 bases). The CDR3 consists of 13 residues. The V end lost 1 base, the J end lost 5 bases, and 5 bases lay between the germline ends. Germline loops: CDR1 LGHDT, CDR2 YNNKEL (reference sequence). The CDR3 sequence is CASSQAGTGELFF. The CDR3 nucleotides read TGTGCCAGCAGCCAAGCGGGAACCGGGGAGCTGTTTTTT.

This chain uses TRBV7-2 with TRBJ2-7; no clear D. V lost 0 bases, J lost 2 bases, and 8 bases lay in between. The CDR3 covers 14 residues. The germline gives CDR1 SGHTA, CDR2 FQGNSA. The CDR3 loop is CASSLAHSAYEQYF. The CDR3 coding sequence is TGTGCCAGCAGCTTAGCGCACAGTGCCTACGAGCAGTACTTC.

V and J are TRBV21-1 and TRBJ2-1; the listed D gene, TRBD1, was not tested against the DNA. TRBV21-1 is classified as a pseudogene. The CDR3 loop spans 16 amino acids. The CDR3 DNA is TGTGCCAGCAGCAAAGCACAGCAAAGCTCCTACAATGAGCAGTTCTTC. It is translated as CASSKAQQSSYNEQFF.

CDR3 bases: TGTGCCAGCAGCCGATGGAGCCAGGGGACCTACGAGCAGTACTTC. Amino acid sequence: CASSRWSQGTYEQYF. This rearrangement joins TRBV5-4 to TRBJ2-7, with D maybe TRBD1 (6 bases). This CDR3 has 15 residues. The V end was cut by 4 bases, the J end by 2 bases, with 16 bases between. Germline V CDR1 and CDR2: SGHNT, YYREEE (reference sequence).

The chain employs TRBV27 and TRBJ1-2; 7 bases are a match to TRBD1. Germline values: CDR1 MNHEY, CDR2 SMNVEV (reference sequence). With V trimmed by 2 bases and J by 7 bases, 4 bases remained unmatched. The CDR3 consists of 13 residues. In nucleotides, the CDR3 is TGTGCCAGCAGTTTAAGGGGGCCCCTTGGCTACACCTTC. Amino acids: CASSLRGPLGYTF.

The chain combines TRBV10-2 with TRBJ1-1; a weak D match, TRBD1 (6 bases). Germline CDR1 is WSHSY and CDR2 is SAAADI. The V end lost 6 bases, the J end lost 8 bases, and 10 bases lay between the germline ends. This CDR3 comprises 11 residues. This chain's CDR3 is CASRVTGEAFF. CDR3 nucleotides: TGCGCCAGCAGGGTCACAGGGGAAGCTTTCTTT.

The chain couples TRBV6-5 to TRBJ2-5, with D perhaps matching TRBD1 (5 bases). The germline V gene has CDR1 MNHEY and CDR2 SVGAGI. Trimming took 6 bases from V and 2 from J, leaving 13 bases between them. This CDR3 is 14 amino acids long. The CDR3 reads CASRKVTVQETQYF. The CDR3 nucleotides read TGTGCCAGCAGGAAAGTGACAGTACAAGAGACCCAGTACTTC.

V usage is TRBV5-1 and J usage is TRBJ2-7; 9 nucleotides agree with TRBD1. Losses at the gene ends were 7 bases for V and 1 base for J; bases not matched to a gene: 6. Germline CDR1 and CDR2: SGHRS and YFSETQ. This CDR3 is built from 14 residues. In DNA, the CDR3 is TGCGCCAGCCGGACAGGGGACTTTTCCTACGAGCAGTACTTC. It yields the protein CASRTGDFSYEQYF.

The chain uses TRBV2 and TRBJ2-6; D is possibly TRBD2 (5 bases). V was shortened by 7 bases and J by 1 base, with 26 bases between the two germline ends. Per germline, CDR1 SNHLY and CDR2 FYNNEI. CDR3 length equals 20 residues. CDR3 nucleotides: TGTGCCAGCACCGACCGGACTTCACAACCCTCGTATTCTGGGGCCAACGTCCTGACTTTC. This translates into CASTDRTSQPSYSGANVLTF. Combining the CDR3 with reference TRBV2 and TRBJ2-6 gives the whole variable domain EPEVTQTPSHQVTQMGQEVILRCVPISNHLYFYWYRQILGQKVEFLVSFYNNEISEKSEIFDDQFSVERPDGSNFTLKIRSTKLEDSAMYFCASTDRTSQPSYSGANVLTFGAGSRLTVL.

J is TRBJ2-6 and V is TRBV18; no clear D gene. CDR1 is KGHSH and CDR2 is LQKENI in the germline V gene. CDR3 length equals 16 residues. Trimming removed 2 bases from V and 3 bases from J, with 11 bases in between. CDR3 in amino acids: CASSPFDSGGANVLTF. For the CDR3, the DNA is TGTGCCAGCTCACCATTCGACTCTGGTGGGGCCAACGTCCTGACTTTC.

Here the CDR3 reads CASSPDSGTKGYTF. The CDR3 bases are TGTGCCAGCAGCCCCGACTCCGGGACTAAAGGCTACACCTTC. The V and J genes are TRBV6-5 and TRBJ1-2; possibly TRBD1 for D (5 bases). The germline V gene encodes CDR1 MNHEY and CDR2 SVGAGI. V shed 6 bases and J shed 8 bases, with 19 bases lying between them. The CDR3 is 14 amino acids.

The DNA for the CDR3 is TGTGCCAGCAGCTTAAACACGAACACTGAAGCTTTCTTT. Translation: CASSLNTNTEAFF. The chain carries TRBV7-3 and TRBJ1-1; D remains unclear. This CDR3 spans 13 amino acids. V gave up 1 base and J gave up 1 base, with 4 bases separating them. Germline V gene data show CDR1 as SGHTA and CDR2 as FQGTGA. Full variable domain (outside the CDR3, taken from reference TRBV7-3 and TRBJ1-1): GAGVSQTPSNKVTEKGKYVELRCDPISGHTALYWYRQSLGQGPEFLIYFQGTGAADDSGLPNDRFFAVRPEGSVSTLKIQRTERGDSAVYLCASSLNTNTEAFFGQGTRLTVV.

This clone came up once. The chain combines TRBV5-4 with TRBJ2-5; TRBD1 matches at 9 bases. V was clipped by 4 bases and J by 1 base; unmatched bases: 8. Germline loops: CDR1 SGHNT, CDR2 YYREEE (reference sequence). The CDR3 contains 16 residues. The CDR3 DNA reads TGTGCCAGCAGCGCCCGGGACAGGGTCTCCCAAGAGACCCAGTACTTC. As protein: CASSARDRVSQETQYF.

The chain couples TRBV19 to TRBJ2-1; 7 positions agree with TRBD2. With V trimmed by 1 base and J by 7 bases, 10 bases remained unmatched. CDR1 is LNHDA and CDR2 is SQIVND in the germline V gene (reference sequence). The CDR3 runs to 16 residues. The CDR3 sequence: CASSIAGGFIWNEQFF. The CDR3, as DNA: TGTGCCAGTAGTATAGCGGGAGGATTCATTTGGAATGAGCAGTTCTTC.

The chain is built from TRBV11-2 and TRBJ2-7; possible D gene TRBD1, 5 bases. Trimming pared 5 bases from V and 3 bases from J, leaving 14 bases between. Germline loops: CDR1 SGHAT, CDR2 FQNNGV. The CDR3 runs to 14 residues. CDR3 sequence (DNA): TGTGCCAGCAGCGCAAACTCAGGGTTCTACGAGCAGTACTTC. This sequence encodes CASSANSGFYEQYF. The full variable domain, in which reference TRBV11-2 and TRBJ2-7 provide the parts outside the CDR3, is EAGVAQSPRYKIIEKRQSVAFWCNPISGHATLYWYQQILGQGPKLLIQFQNNGVVDDSQLPKDRFSAERLKGVDSTLKIQPAKLEDSAVYLCASSANSGFYEQYFGPGTRLTVT.

The chain couples TRBV5-1 to TRBJ2-7; tentative D call: TRBD1 (5 bases). The CDR3 contains 12 residues. Germline V gene data show CDR1 as SGHRS and CDR2 as YFSETQ. Trimming stripped 4 bases from V and 3 bases from J, with 8 bases between. The CDR3 DNA reads as TGCGCCAGCAGCGGTCAGGGCTACGAGCAGTACTTC. Translation gives CASSGQGYEQYF.

V is TRBV5-1 and J is TRBJ2-5, with 7 bases aligning to TRBD1. V lost 2 bases, J lost 3 bases, and 7 bases stayed unmatched. The CDR3 length is 15 residues. CDR1 and CDR2 (germline): SGHRS, YFSETQ. The CDR3 sequence is CASSLYPGTEETQYF. CDR3 DNA sequence: TGCGCCAGCAGCTTATACCCCGGGACAGAAGAGACCCAGTACTTC.

This clone was seen a single time. The chain is built from TRBV11-2 and TRBJ2-7; D is unresolved. Germline V gives CDR1 SGHAT, CDR2 FQNNGV. Trimming shortened V by 3 bases and J by 5 bases, and 11 bases separated the two germline ends. This CDR3 spans 13 amino acids. In nucleotides, the CDR3 is TGTGCCAGCAGCTTCGTAACAGCCAACGAGCAGTACTTC. Its translation: CASSFVTANEQYF.

The chain links TRBV9 to TRBJ2-3; a possible D gene is TRBD2 (6 bases). The CDR3 has 16 amino acids. Looked up from germline, CDR1 is SGDLS and CDR2 is YYNGEE. Trimming took off 0 bases at V and 2 bases at J, with 13 bases between the two ends. This CDR3 is CASSVGQGLLTDTQYF. As DNA, the CDR3 is TGTGCCAGCAGCGTAGGGCAGGGACTTCTCACAGATACGCAGTATTTT.

This clone showed up just a few times. The same CDR3 also results from other DNA sequences found in this sample. The chain recombines TRBV5-1 with TRBJ1-1, with a possible D match to TRBD1 (5 bases). V was shortened by 0 bases and J by 3 bases, with 6 bases between the two germline ends. This CDR3 region has 13 residues. The germline V gene has CDR1 SGHRS and CDR2 YFSETQ. This chain's CDR3 is CASSLAGDTEAFF. The DNA for the CDR3 is TGCGCCAGCAGCTTGGCGGGGGACACTGAAGCTTTCTTT.

The J gene is TRBJ2-7, the V gene TRBV21-1; the table calls TRBD2, which could not be checked here. TRBV21-1 is marked as a pseudogene. CDR3 length: 12 amino acids. The DNA for the CDR3 is TGTGCCAGCAGCATTCTAGGTGGCGAGCAGTACTTC. Translating gives CASSILGGEQYF.

The genes are TRBV4-3 and TRBJ1-6; maybe TRBD1 (6 bases). This CDR3 comprises 16 residues. Between the trimmed V and J ends, which lost 0 bases and 5 bases, there was a span of 11 bases. The germline V gene encodes CDR1 LGHNA and CDR2 YSLEER. CDR3 sequence: CASSQDRGNNNSPLHF. CDR3 DNA sequence: TGCGCCAGCAGCCAAGACAGGGGAAATAATAATTCACCCCTCCACTTT.

This clone was counted a single time. V is TRBV7-9 and J is TRBJ1-1, with TRBD1 matching over 7 bases. Germline V lookup: CDR1 SEHNR, CDR2 FQNEAQ (reference sequence). V trimming: 8 bases; J trimming: 4 bases; junction bases outside the gene matches: 4. There are 12 residues in the CDR3. The CDR3 is CASSTGSTEAFF. Written as DNA, the CDR3 is TGTGCCAGCTCGACAGGGAGCACTGAAGCTTTCTTT.

J is TRBJ2-2 and V is TRBV18, with a tentative D call TRBD1 (5 bases). The V gene lost 7 bases and the J gene lost 2 bases, with 17 bases spanning the gap. Germline CDR1 and CDR2: KGHSH and LQKENI. This CDR3 region has 16 residues. The CDR3 coding sequence is TGTGCCAGCTTGTCCAGTTACAGGAGAAACACCGGGGAGCTGTTTTTT. Protein product: CASLSSYRRNTGELFF.

The chain joins TRBV5-1 to TRBJ1-5, with no clear D. CDR1 is SGHRS, CDR2 YFSETQ, per germline. The ends were cut back, 0 bases at V and 7 bases at J, with 14 bases in the middle. The CDR3 spans 15 residues. CDR3: CASSLVPGSHQPQHF. The CDR3 nucleotides read TGCGCCAGCAGCTTGGTTCCGGGGTCCCACCAGCCCCAGCATTTT.

This chain uses TRBV4-1 with TRBJ2-1; 10 positions match TRBD1. CDR1 is MGHRA and CDR2 is YSYEKL in the germline V gene. The CDR3 has 18 amino acids. After removal of 1 base from V and 10 bases from J, the junction contained 16 bases not matched to a gene. The CDR3 DNA follows: TGCGCCAGCAGCCAAGGGGTGGCCGGGACAGGGGTGGTTGGAGAGCAGTTCTTC. Amino acid sequence: CASSQGVAGTGVVGEQFF.

V gene TRBV9 combines with J gene TRBJ1-1; 10 bases are shared with TRBD1. Germline V gene sequence: CDR1 SGDLS, CDR2 YYNGEE. The V segment lost 0 bases and the J segment 0 bases; nucleotides outside the gene matches: 5. The CDR3 runs to 17 residues. The CDR3 is CASSVVGQGDMNTEAFF. CDR3 bases: TGTGCCAGCAGCGTAGTCGGACAGGGGGACATGAACACTGAAGCTTTCTTT.

This chain uses TRBV3-1 (or the pseudogene TRBV3-2) with TRBJ2-7, with 9 nucleotides matching TRBD1. The germline CDR1 and CDR2 sequences are LGHDT and YNNKEL (reference sequence). The CDR3 has 16 residues. The trim removed 0 bases at V and 5 bases at J, leaving 8 bases unmatched. Here the CDR3 reads CASSQDPGTGFHEQYF. The CDR3 bases are TGTGCCAGCAGCCAAGACCCCGGGACAGGGTTCCACGAGCAGTACTTC.

V is TRBV5-1 and J is TRBJ1-1; TRBD1 matches 7 bases. V lost 3 bases and J lost 6; bases outside the gene matches: 8. In germline, CDR1 is SGHRS, CDR2 YFSETQ. There are 14 residues in the CDR3. CDR3 coding DNA: TGCGCCAGCAGCTCCCCAGGGGGGCCCTCTGAAGCTTTCTTT. Its translation: CASSSPGGPSEAFF.

A few counts support this clone. The chain has TRBV5-1 and TRBJ1-2; no clear D gene. Germline CDR1 SGHRS, CDR2 YFSETQ. Trimming pared 0 bases from V and 7 bases from J, leaving 10 bases between. This CDR3 is 13 amino acids long. The DNA of the CDR3 is TGCGCCAGCAGCTTGGCCATCCGGGGTGGCTACACCTTC. Its translation is CASSLAIRGGYTF.

The V call is TRBV6-2 or TRBV6-3, the J call TRBJ1-2, with TRBD1 matching 12 bases. With 5 bases clipped from V and 4 bases from J, the junction kept 11 bases outside the gene matches. This CDR3 region has 17 residues. Germline V gene sequence: CDR1 MNHEY, CDR2 SVGEGT. CDR3 in amino acids: CASSLRDRGLLRYGYTF. The CDR3 DNA reads as TGTGCCAGCAGTCTTCGGGACAGGGGGCTGCTGCGCTATGGCTACACCTTC.